This T cell receptor beta chain was recorded in a study of blood T cell repertoires in COVID-19. Profiling relied on immunoSEQ multiplex PCR, and the TCRdb table lists in-frame clones only, not all of them. Of 390,000 or so clones in the sample, around four fifths are singletons; the top ten hold approximately 4.7%. The length of the CDR3 is 15 residues. Germline CDR1 reads SGHTS; CDR2 reads YDEGEE. V gave up 4 bases and J gave up 4 bases; unmatched junction bases: 5. Participants came from 20 to 25 US areas, aged about 18 to 89 years. This chain joins TRBV5-8 and TRBJ1-2, with TRBD1 identical over 12 bases. Material: PBMCs or T cells enriched from blood (not recorded which). This TCR was sampled from a woman in her fifties or sixties who had recovered from COVID-19. CDR3 residues: CASSAGDRGPYGYTF. The CDR3 DNA reads as TGTGCCAGCAGCGCCGGGGACAGGGGGCCCTATGGCTACACCTTC. Drawing the rest from reference TRBV5-8 and TRBJ1-2, the complete variable domain is EAGVTQSPTHLIKTRGQQATLRCSPISGHTSVYWYQQALGLGLQFLLWYDEGEERNRGNFPPRFSGRQFPNYSSELNVNALELEDSALYLCASSAGDRGPYGYTFGSGTRLTVV.